This T cell receptor (beta chain) was recovered during a study of blood T cell repertoires in COVID-19. Per the authors' pipeline: Amplifying reference gene primers gave estimates of nucleated cell counts. Sequencing used immunoSEQ multiplex PCR; TCRdb keeps in-frame clones, though not all of them. The V and J calls and the clone size are those of that table, but D and trimming were determined from the DNA. This table holds 140,000 to 150,000 clones, roughly 88% found once. Only one count was recorded for this clone. CDR3 size: 16 residues. With V trimmed by 0 bases and J by 2 bases, 7 bases remained unmatched. Germline V gene lookup returns CDR1 WNHNN and CDR2 SYGVQD (reference sequence).

The specimen sequenced was peripheral blood. This TCR was sampled from a man between 65 and 80 years old with acute or convalescent COVID-19. The gene calls are TRBV10-1 and TRBJ2-7, with 7 nucleotides matching TRBD1. DNA of the CDR3: TGCGCCAGCAGTGAGTCTAGTACAGGGGCTACCTACGAGCAGTACTTC. Translation gives CASSESSTGATYEQYF.